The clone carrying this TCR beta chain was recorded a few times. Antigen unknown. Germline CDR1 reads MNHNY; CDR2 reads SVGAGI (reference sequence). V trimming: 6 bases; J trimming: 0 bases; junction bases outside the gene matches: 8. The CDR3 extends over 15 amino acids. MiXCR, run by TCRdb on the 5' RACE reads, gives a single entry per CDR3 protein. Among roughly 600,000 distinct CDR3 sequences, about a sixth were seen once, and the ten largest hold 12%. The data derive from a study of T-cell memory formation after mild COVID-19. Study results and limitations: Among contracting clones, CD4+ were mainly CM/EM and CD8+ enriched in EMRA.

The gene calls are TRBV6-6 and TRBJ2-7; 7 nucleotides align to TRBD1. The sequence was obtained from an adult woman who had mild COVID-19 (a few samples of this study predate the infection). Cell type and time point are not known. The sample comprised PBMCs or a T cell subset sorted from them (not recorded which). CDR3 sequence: CASSPGQASSYEQYF. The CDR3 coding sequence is TGTGCCAGCAGCCCCGGACAGGCAAGCTCCTACGAGCAGTACTTC.